The 12 T cell receptor beta chains listed next were all sequenced from one sample in a study of cytomegalovirus exposure and HLA in healthy donors. Clones were read by immunoSEQ multiplex PCR, and TCRdb kept only the in-frame ones, dropping some. The repertoire holds about 160,000 clones, with approximately 96% as singletons. Source material: PBMCs. Receptor source: a young woman in good health and CMV-seronegative.

The CDR3 loop is CASSSASGPGTGLAYGYTF. Here the CDR3 DNA reads TGTGCCAGCAGCTCCGCCTCGGGGCCGGGAACAGGGTTAGCCTATGGCTACACCTTC. The chain uses TRBV7-2 and TRBJ1-2; D may be TRBD1 (6 bases). Germline V gives CDR1 SGHTA, CDR2 FQGNSA. V was shortened by 4 bases and J by 4 bases, with 28 bases between the two germline ends. This CDR3 has 19 residues.

The rearrangement joins TRBV5-6 to TRBJ2-5; no definite D call. Between the trimmed V and J ends, which lost 0 bases and 3 bases, there was a span of 9 bases. Germline V lookup: CDR1 SGHDT, CDR2 YYEEEE. The CDR3 is 14 residues long. The CDR3 spells CASSLALGEETQYF. In nucleotides, the CDR3 is TGTGCCAGCAGCTTGGCCCTAGGAGAAGAGACCCAGTACTTC.

In DNA form, the CDR3 reads TGTGCCAGCAGCCAAACCGGGACTCCCTCTGGGGCCAACGTCCTGACTTTC. This sequence encodes CASSQTGTPSGANVLTF. The chain recombines TRBV4-2 with TRBJ2-6; a possible D gene is TRBD2 (6 bases). The CDR3 totals 17 residues. CDR1 is LGHNA and CDR2 is YNFKEQ in the germline V gene. V lost 2 bases and J 0 bases, leaving 11 bases between the germline ends.

The chain links TRBV9 to TRBJ2-5; D perhaps matches TRBD1 (7 bases). Trimming left V 0 bases short and J 2 bases short, with 20 bases between. Per the germline V gene, CDR1 is SGDLS and CDR2 is YYNGEE. CDR3 size: 18 residues. CDR3 in amino acids: CASSVAISGGPQQETQYF. DNA of the CDR3: TGTGCCAGCAGCGTAGCCATTTCAGGGGGGCCCCAACAAGAGACCCAGTACTTC.

The rearrangement uses TRBV29-1 and TRBJ2-1, with 8 positions matching TRBD2. There are 16 residues in the CDR3. V was pared by 0 bases and J by 7 bases, with 11 bases of the junction left unmatched. Germline V gene data show CDR1 as SQVTM and CDR2 as ANQGSEA. The CDR3 region is CSVEDSSGGPLNEQFF. In nucleotides, the CDR3 is TGCAGCGTTGAAGATTCAAGCGGGGGCCCCCTAAATGAGCAGTTCTTC.

The gene calls are TRBV10-3 and TRBJ1-2; 7 nucleotides match TRBD1. Germline V gene lookup returns CDR1 ENHRY and CDR2 SYGVKD. V gave up 6 bases and J gave up 8 bases; unmatched junction bases: 12. This CDR3 comprises 14 residues. CDR3 sequence: CAIRTTGFIAGYTF. CDR3 nucleotides: TGTGCCATCAGGACGACAGGGTTTATCGCGGGCTACACCTTC.

The CDR3 DNA is TGTGCCAGCAGCTTGTCGTCACAGGGAGATAATTCACCCCTCCACTTT. Translating it yields CASSLSSQGDNSPLHF. This chain links TRBV5-4 with TRBJ1-6; weak D call: TRBD1 (6 bases). The CDR3 length is 16 residues. CDR1 is SGHNT and CDR2 is YYREEE in the germline V gene (reference sequence). V lost 1 base, J lost 5 bases, and 13 bases lay in between.

The chain carries TRBV4-1 and TRBJ2-1; 8 bases line up with TRBD1. The CDR3 has 15 residues. Germline loops: CDR1 MGHRA, CDR2 YSYEKL. V shed 4 bases, J shed 8 bases, and the junction held 10 bases outside the gene matches. CDR3 protein: CASSPPAQGVHEQFF. The CDR3 DNA is TGCGCCAGCAGCCCTCCCGCACAGGGGGTCCATGAGCAGTTCTTC.

The gene calls are TRBV6-5 and TRBJ1-5; 9 bases align to TRBD1. This CDR3 is built from 14 residues. CDR1 and CDR2 from the germline V gene are MNHEY and SVGAGI. V shed 4 bases and J 6 bases; nucleotides not matched to a gene: 4. The CDR3 nucleotides read TGTGCCAGCAGTTGGGGACAGGGAGGTCAGCCCCAGCATTTT. Its translation: CASSWGQGGQPQHF.

V gene TRBV2 combines with J gene TRBJ2-7, with D possibly matching TRBD1 (6 bases). The V gene lost 4 bases and the J gene lost 3 bases, with 10 bases spanning the gap. The CDR3 covers 13 residues. The germline CDR1 and CDR2 sequences are SNHLY and FYNNEI. The CDR3 loop is CASSANRDYEQYF. Here the CDR3 DNA reads TGTGCCAGCAGTGCTAACAGGGACTACGAGCAGTACTTC.

V gene TRBV6-6 combines with J gene TRBJ1-5; the D is unclear. Germline V gives CDR1 MNHNY, CDR2 SVGAGI (reference sequence). Trimming took 11 bases from V and 1 from J, leaving 9 bases between them. The CDR3 sequence is 12 residues long. CDR3 sequence (DNA): TGTGCCCATAGCGACAGCAATCAGCCCCAGCATTTT. Its protein is CAHSDSNQPQHF.

The J gene is TRBJ1-6, the V gene TRBV30; 7 bases are shared with TRBD1. The V and J ends lost 4 bases and 0 bases, in that order; junction bases with no gene match: 6. CDR1 and CDR2 from the germline V gene are GTSNPN and SVGIG (reference sequence). The CDR3 is made up of 16 amino acids. The CDR3 is CAWNLYRGSYNSPLHF. The CDR3 coding sequence is TGTGCCTGGAACTTGTACAGGGGCTCCTATAATTCACCCCTCCACTTT.